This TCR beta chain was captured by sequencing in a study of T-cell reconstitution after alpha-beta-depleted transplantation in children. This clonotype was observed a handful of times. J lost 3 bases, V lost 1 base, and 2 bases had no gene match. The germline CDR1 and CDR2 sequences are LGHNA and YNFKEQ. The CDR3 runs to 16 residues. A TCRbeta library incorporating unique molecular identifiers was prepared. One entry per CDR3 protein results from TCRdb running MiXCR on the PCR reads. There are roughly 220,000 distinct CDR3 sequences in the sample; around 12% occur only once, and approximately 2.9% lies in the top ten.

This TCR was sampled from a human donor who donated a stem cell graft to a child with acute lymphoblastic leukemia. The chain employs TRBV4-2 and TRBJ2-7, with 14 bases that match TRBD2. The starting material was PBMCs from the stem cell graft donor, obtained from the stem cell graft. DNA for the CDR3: TGTGCCAGCAGCCAAGTGGGACTAGCGGGAGTCTACGAGCAGTACTTC. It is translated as CASSQVGLAGVYEQYF.